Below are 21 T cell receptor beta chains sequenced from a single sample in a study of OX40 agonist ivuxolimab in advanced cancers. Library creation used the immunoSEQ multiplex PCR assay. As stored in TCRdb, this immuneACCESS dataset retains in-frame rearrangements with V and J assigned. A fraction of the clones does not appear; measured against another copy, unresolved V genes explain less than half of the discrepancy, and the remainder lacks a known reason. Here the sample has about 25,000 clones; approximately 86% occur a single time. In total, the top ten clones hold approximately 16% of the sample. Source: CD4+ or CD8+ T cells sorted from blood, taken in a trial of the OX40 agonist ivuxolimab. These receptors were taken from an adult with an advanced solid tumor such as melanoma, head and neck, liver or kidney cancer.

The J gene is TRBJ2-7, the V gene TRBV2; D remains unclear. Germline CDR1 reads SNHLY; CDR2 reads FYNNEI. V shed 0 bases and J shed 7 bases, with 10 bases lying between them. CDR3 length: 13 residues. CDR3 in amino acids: CASSEAWTQEQYF. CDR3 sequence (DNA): TGTGCCAGCAGTGAAGCTTGGACCCAGGAGCAGTACTTC.

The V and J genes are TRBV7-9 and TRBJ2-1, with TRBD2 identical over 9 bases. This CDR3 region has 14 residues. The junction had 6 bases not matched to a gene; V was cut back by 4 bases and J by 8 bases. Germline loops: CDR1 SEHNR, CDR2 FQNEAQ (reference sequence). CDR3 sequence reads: CASSSLAGRDEQFF. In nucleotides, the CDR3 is TGTGCCAGCAGCTCGCTAGCGGGACGGGATGAGCAGTTCTTC.

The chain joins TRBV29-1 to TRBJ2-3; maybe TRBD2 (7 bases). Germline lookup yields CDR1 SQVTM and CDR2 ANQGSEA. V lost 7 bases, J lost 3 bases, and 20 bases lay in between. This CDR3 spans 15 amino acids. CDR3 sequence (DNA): TGCAGCGGGAAGGACCTGGGGGGGCCGACAGATACGCAGTATTTT. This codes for CSGKDLGGPTDTQYF.

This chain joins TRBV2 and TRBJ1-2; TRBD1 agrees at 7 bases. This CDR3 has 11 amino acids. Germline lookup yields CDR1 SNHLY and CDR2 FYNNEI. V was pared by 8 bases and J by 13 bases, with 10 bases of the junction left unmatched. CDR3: CASLDRRQLTF. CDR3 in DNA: TGTGCCAGCTTGGACAGGCGACAACTCACCTTC.

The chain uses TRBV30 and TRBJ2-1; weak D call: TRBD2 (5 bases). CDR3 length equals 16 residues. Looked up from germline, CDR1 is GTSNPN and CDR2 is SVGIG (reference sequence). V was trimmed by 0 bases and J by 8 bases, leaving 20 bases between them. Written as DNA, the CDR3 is TGTGCCTGGAGTGTACGCGGTCGGCTTCCCGGGGATGAGCAGTTCTTC. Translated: CAWSVRGRLPGDEQFF.

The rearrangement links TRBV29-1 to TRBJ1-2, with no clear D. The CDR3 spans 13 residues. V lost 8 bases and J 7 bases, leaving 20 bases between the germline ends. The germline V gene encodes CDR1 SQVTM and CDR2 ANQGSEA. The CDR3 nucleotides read TGCAGCTCTCATTCCCCCCAAACGGGTGGCTACACCTTC. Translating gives CSSHSPQTGGYTF. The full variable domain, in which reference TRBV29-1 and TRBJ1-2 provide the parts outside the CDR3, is SAVISQKPSRDICQRGTSLTIQCQVDSQVTMMFWYRQQPGQSLTLIATANQGSEATYESGFVIDKFPISRPNLTFSTLTVSNMSPEDSSIYLCSSHSPQTGGYTFGSGTRLTVV.

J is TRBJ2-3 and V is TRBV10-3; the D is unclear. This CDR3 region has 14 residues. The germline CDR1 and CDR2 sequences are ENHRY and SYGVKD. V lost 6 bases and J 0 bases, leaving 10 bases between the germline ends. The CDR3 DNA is TGTGCCATCAGCCCAAAATCTAGCACAGATACGCAGTATTTT. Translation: CAISPKSSTDTQYF.

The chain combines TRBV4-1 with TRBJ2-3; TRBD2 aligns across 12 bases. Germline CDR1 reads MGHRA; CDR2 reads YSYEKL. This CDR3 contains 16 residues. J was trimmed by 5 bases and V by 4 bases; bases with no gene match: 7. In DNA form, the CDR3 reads TGCGCCAGCAGCCTCCGACTAGCGGGAGAGGGAGATACGCAGTATTTT. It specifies CASSLRLAGEGDTQYF.

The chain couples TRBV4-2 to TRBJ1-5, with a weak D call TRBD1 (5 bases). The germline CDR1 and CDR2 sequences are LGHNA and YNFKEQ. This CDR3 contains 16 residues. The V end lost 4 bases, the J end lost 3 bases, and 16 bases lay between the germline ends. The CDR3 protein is CASSPYFDSHNQPQHF. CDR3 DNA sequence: TGTGCCAGCAGCCCGTATTTTGACAGCCACAATCAGCCCCAGCATTTT.

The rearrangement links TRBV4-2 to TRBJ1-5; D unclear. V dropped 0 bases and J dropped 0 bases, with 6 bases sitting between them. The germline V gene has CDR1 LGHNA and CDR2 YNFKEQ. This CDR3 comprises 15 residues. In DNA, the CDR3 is TGTGCCAGCAGCCAAGATCGTTATAGCAATCAGCCCCAGCATTTT. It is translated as CASSQDRYSNQPQHF.

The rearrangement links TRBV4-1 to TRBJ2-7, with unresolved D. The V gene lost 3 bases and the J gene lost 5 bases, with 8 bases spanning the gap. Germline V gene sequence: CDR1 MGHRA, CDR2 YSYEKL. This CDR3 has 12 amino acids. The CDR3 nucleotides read TGCGCCAGCAGCCACCCAGGCGACGAGCAGTACTTC. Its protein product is CASSHPGDEQYF.

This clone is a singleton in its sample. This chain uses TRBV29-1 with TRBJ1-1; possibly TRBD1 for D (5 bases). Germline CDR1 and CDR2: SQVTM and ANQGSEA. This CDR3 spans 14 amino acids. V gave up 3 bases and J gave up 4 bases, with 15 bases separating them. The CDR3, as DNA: TGCAGCGTTGATACTGGCATAAGGGGCACTGAAGCTTTCTTT. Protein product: CSVDTGIRGTEAFF.

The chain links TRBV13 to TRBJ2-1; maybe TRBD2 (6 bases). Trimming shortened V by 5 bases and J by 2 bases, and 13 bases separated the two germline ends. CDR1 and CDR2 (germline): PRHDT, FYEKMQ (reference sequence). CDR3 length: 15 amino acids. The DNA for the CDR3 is TGTGCCAGCAGCCGCTTCGGCGGGGCCTACAATGAGCAGTTCTTC. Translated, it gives CASSRFGGAYNEQFF. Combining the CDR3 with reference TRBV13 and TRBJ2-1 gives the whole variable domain AAGVIQSPRHLIKEKRETATLKCYPIPRHDTVYWYQQGPGQDPQFLISFYEKMQSDKGSIPDRFSAQQFSDYHSELNMSSLELGDSALYFCASSRFGGAYNEQFFGPGTRLTVL.

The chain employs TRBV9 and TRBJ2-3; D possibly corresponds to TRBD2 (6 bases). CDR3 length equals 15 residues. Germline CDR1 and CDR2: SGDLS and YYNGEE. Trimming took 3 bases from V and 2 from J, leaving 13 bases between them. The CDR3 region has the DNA TGTGCCAGCAGCGGAGCTAGCGATCTCACAGATACGCAGTATTTT. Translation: CASSGASDLTDTQYF.

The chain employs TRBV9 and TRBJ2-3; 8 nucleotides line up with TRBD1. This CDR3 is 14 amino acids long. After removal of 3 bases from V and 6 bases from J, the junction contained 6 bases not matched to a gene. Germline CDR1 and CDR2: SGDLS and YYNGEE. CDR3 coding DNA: TGTGCCAGCAGCGGAGGACAGGGTGGGGATACGCAGTATTTT. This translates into CASSGGQGGDTQYF.

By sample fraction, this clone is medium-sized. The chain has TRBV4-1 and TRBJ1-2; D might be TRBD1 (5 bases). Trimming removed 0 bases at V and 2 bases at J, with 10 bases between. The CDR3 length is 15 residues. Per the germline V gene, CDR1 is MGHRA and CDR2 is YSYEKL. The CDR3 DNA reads TGCGCCAGCAGCCAAGAAACAGGACTGAACTATGGCTACACCTTC. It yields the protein CASSQETGLNYGYTF.

DNA of the CDR3: TGTGCCAGCAGCTTAGAGGAGGGCACCGGGGAGCTGTTTTTT. Translated: CASSLEEGTGELFF. The rearrangement links TRBV13 to TRBJ2-2, with a tentative D call TRBD2 (6 bases). Germline V gene data show CDR1 as PRHDT and CDR2 as FYEKMQ (reference sequence). Trimming shortened V by 1 base and J by 4 bases, and 7 bases separated the two germline ends. This CDR3 region has 14 residues.

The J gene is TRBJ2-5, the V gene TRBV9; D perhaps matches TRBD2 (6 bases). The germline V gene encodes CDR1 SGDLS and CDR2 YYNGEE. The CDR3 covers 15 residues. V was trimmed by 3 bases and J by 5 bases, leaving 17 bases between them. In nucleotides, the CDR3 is TGTGCCAGCAGCGCGGACGGGACTCTTGAGGAGACCCAGTACTTC. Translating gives CASSADGTLEETQYF.

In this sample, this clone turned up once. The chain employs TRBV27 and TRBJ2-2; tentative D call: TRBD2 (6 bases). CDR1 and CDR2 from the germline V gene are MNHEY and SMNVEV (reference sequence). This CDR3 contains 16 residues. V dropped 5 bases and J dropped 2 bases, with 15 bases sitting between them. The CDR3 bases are TGTGCCAGCAGTCCTTATGCGGGATTTAACACCGGGGAGCTGTTTTTT. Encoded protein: CASSPYAGFNTGELFF.

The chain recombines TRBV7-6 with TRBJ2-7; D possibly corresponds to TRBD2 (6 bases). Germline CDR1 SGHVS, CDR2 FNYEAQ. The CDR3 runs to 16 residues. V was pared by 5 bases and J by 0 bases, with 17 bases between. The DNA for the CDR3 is TGTGCCAGCAGCCCTTCCGGGGGAGGCTCCTCCTACGAGCAGTACTTC. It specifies CASSPSGGGSSYEQYF.

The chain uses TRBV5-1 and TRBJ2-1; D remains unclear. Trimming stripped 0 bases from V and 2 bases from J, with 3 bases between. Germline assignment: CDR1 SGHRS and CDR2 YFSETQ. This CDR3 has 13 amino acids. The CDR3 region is CASSLGAYNEQFF. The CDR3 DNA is TGCGCCAGCAGCTTGGGGGCCTACAATGAGCAGTTCTTC.